Many counts were recorded for the clone carrying this T cell receptor (beta chain). Germline loops: CDR1 SNHLY, CDR2 FYNNEI. Trimming stripped 5 bases from V and 0 bases from J, with 10 bases between. The CDR3 sequence is 14 residues long. As to time point: persistent/refractory GD, antithyroid drugs over 5 years with positive TRAb. Isolated PBMC RNA provided the starting material for the TCR library. This entry belongs to a study of regulatory T cells in long-lasting Graves disease. Arm-PCR with iRepertoire HTBI primers amplified the CDR3 regions for these TCR beta libraries. TCRdb analysed the multiplex PCR reads with MiXCR anew, one entry per CDR3 protein. The sample lists over 450,000 distinct CDR3 sequences, roughly 21% occurring once.

V usage is TRBV2 and J usage is TRBJ1-1; a weak D match, TRBD1 (5 bases). This TCR came from a female donor with Graves disease. The sequencing used peripheral blood mononuclear cells (PBMCs), collected when the disease was refractory, from a patient treated with antithyroid drugs. The chain's CDR3 is CASSHRTLNTEAFF. DNA for the CDR3: TGTGCCAGCAGTCACCGGACACTGAACACTGAAGCTTTCTTT.